This entry describes one T cell receptor beta chain. Its antigen is unknown. This entry comes from a study of T cell responses to AZD1222 COVID-19 vaccine. Study-wide results and caveats: Clonal diversity may have been underestimated, and the donors were mostly white British, with more females than males.

CDR1 and CDR2 from the germline V gene are SGHDT and YYEEEE. This CDR3 spans 11 amino acids. V was cut by 0 bases and J by 6 bases, with 4 bases left in between. TCRdb's table, derived via immunoSEQ multiplex PCR, lists solely in-frame clones and lacks some. Among approximately 100,000 clones listed, 90% were seen once. The gene calls are TRBV5-6 and TRBJ2-7; D gene unclear. The clonotype was recovered from an adult in good health. The sample consisted of peripheral blood, taken on day 0 of AZD1222 vaccination. CDR3 nucleotide sequence: TGTGCCAGCAGCTTGGGGCTCGAGCAGTACTTC. Translating it yields CASSLGLEQYF.